A selection of T cell receptor beta chains follows, all from one sample in a study of blood T cells in healthy people across ages. Each CDR3 protein gets one entry after TCRdb re-called the 5' RACE reads with MiXCR. The sample comprises roughly 1.5 million distinct CDR3 sequences, less than 45% of which are singletons, and roughly 3.7% rests with the top ten. The material sequenced was blood. Receptors originate from a woman between 18 and 29 years old in good health. Each CDR3 is given with its conserved first and last residue. A D gene is named only where the DNA matches it firmly. The listing skips clone size in some rows; elsewhere it reads once, few, many or a size class.

d_gene,abundance,j_gene,v_gene,CDR3nt,CDR3aa
NA,NA,TRBJ2-3,TRBV5-1,TGCGCCAGCAGCTCCGAGCGGACCGATACGCAGTATTTT,CASSSERTDTQYF
TRBD2,NA,TRBJ2-1,TRBV6-6,TGTGCCAGCAGCGAATGGGGACTACACAATGAGCAGTTCTTC,CASSEWGLHNEQFF
NA,NA,TRBJ2-3,TRBV4-3,TGCGCCAGCAGCGGCCCCCGAAGGGACACCCGAAGCACAGATACGCAGTATTTT,CASSGPRRDTRSTDTQYF
NA,many,TRBJ2-7,TRBV10-1,TGCGCCAGCAGTCACGGGACGGGAGCCTACGAGCAGTACTTC,CASSHGTGAYEQYF
NA,few,TRBJ1-4,TRBV20-1,TGCAGTGCTAGGGACCCGGGAAAACGGGATGAAAAACTGTTTTTT,CSARDPGKRDEKLFF
NA,NA,TRBJ2-2,TRBV4-3,TGCGCCAGCAGCCAAGTTGGGGATAAAAGTCGGGAGCTGTTTTTT,CASSQVGDKSRELFF
TRBD2,NA,TRBJ2-3,TRBV5-6,TGTGCCAGCAGCTGGACTAGCGGGGTTAGCACAGATACGCAGTATTTT,CASSWTSGVSTDTQYF
TRBD1,few,TRBJ1-5,TRBV9,TGTGCCAGCAGCCTACAGGGGGCCGAGGGGGAGCCCCAGCATTTT,CASSLQGAEGEPQHF
NA,few,TRBJ1-6,TRBV12-3/TRBV12-4,TGTGCCAGCAGGGGAGGTTTCTCCTATAATTCACCCCTCCACTTT,CASRGGFSYNSPLHF
NA,many,TRBJ2-7,TRBV9,TGTGCCAGCAGCGATATAGACTCCTACGAGCAGTACTTC,CASSDIDSYEQYF
TRBD1,few,TRBJ2-1,TRBV7-9,TGTGCCAGCAGCTTAGGGGACAGGGGTCCTCTAAGCTCCTACAATGAGCAGTTCTTC,CASSLGDRGPLSSYNEQFF
NA,few,TRBJ2-5,TRBV7-2,TGTGCCAGCAGCTCAATAACAGGGTTTGAGCAGTACTTC,CASSSITGFEQYF
TRBD2,NA,TRBJ2-5,TRBV20-1,TGCAGTGCTAGAGATTGGCAAGCGGGGGTCGGCAATGAGCAGTACTTC,CSARDWQAGVGNEQYF
TRBD1,NA,TRBJ2-7,TRBV6-1,TGTGCCAGCACCACCCCCGGGGGGACAGGGACGCAAGAGCAGTACTTC,CASTTPGGTGTQEQYF
TRBD2,few,TRBJ2-1,TRBV5-8,TGTGCCAGCAGCAGCGCCGGGACTAAGGTCAATGAGCAGTTCTTC,CASSSAGTKVNEQFF
TRBD2,NA,TRBJ2-3,TRBV4-3,TGCGCCAGCAGCCAAGTTATGGCGGGAGGATCAGATACGCAGAATTTT,CASSQVMAGGSDTQNF
TRBD1,NA,TRBJ1-4,TRBV7-6,TGTGCCAGCAGCCGCAGGACAGGGCCGAATGAAAAACTGTTTTTT,CASSRRTGPNEKLFF
NA,NA,TRBJ1-1,TRBV5-1,TGCGCCAGCAGCACCTACAGGAGCCGCTTAAACACTGAAGCTTTCTTT,CASSTYRSRLNTEAFF
NA,NA,TRBJ2-7,TRBV25-1,TGTGCCAGCAGTACGGCAGGGTCCTACAATGAGCAGTACTTC,CASSTAGSYNEQYF
TRBD2,NA,TRBJ2-1,TRBV7-6,TGTGCCAGCAGCTTAACAGCGGCTAGCGGGGGGCAGGGCTACAATGAGCAGTTCTTC,CASSLTAASGGQGYNEQFF
NA,NA,TRBJ1-2,TRBV7-2,TGTGCCAGCAGCACAATAGGACAGTTCTATGGCTACACCTTC,CASSTIGQFYGYTF
TRBD2,few,TRBJ2-1,TRBV29-1,TGCAGCGTGGCCCTTAGCGGGGGCTCGTACAATGAGCAGTTCTTC,CSVALSGGSYNEQFF
NA,few,TRBJ2-3,TRBV7-2,TGTGCCAGCAGCGCAAGCTCCGGGCGGTCCTCGAATACGCAGTATTTT,CASSASSGRSSNTQYF
NA,NA,TRBJ1-5,TRBV29-1,TGCAGCGTGGGGGGGAACAATCAGCCCCAGCATTTT,CSVGGNNQPQHF
TRBD2,NA,TRBJ2-3,TRBV7-3,TGTGCCAGCAGCTTGGGACTAGCGGGAGTATCAGATACGCAGTATTTT,CASSLGLAGVSDTQYF
NA,NA,TRBJ1-1,TRBV5-1,TGCGCCAGCAGCGTTTACAGGATGGGGAACACTGAAGCTTTCTTT,CASSVYRMGNTEAFF
TRBD2,NA,TRBJ2-1,TRBV29-1,TGCTGCGTTGAAACCCCGGGACTAGCGCCTTACAATGAGCAGTTCTTC,CCVETPGLAPYNEQFF
NA,few,TRBJ2-5,TRBV6-1,TGTGCGGCAGCCGAGGGAGAGACCCAGTACTTC,CAAAEGETQYF
TRBD1,NA,TRBJ2-3,TRBV25-1,TGTGCCAGCAGTCGGGACAGGGACCTCCGGGGGGCAGATACGCAGTATTTT,CASSRDRDLRGADTQYF
NA,NA,TRBJ1-2,TRBV12-3/TRBV12-4,TGTGCCAGCAGTTTCGGGGGGGCGCAGGGCTACACCTTC,CASSFGGAQGYTF
NA,NA,TRBJ1-2,TRBV11-1,TGTGCCAGCAGCGACTTGGGAAATGGCTACACCTTC,CASSDLGNGYTF
TRBD2,NA,TRBJ2-7,TRBV20-1,TGCAGTGCTCGAACACTAGCGGGAGTCCACAATGAGCAGTACTTC,CSARTLAGVHNEQYF
NA,NA,TRBJ2-7,TRBV6-2/TRBV6-3,TGTGCCAGCAGTTCCCAGTCGAGCGGCCAAAAGCAGTACTTC,CASSSQSSGQKQYF
TRBD2,NA,TRBJ2-3,TRBV5-1,TGCGCCAGCAGCTTGGCTAGCGGATCCGATACGCAGTATTTT,CASSLASGSDTQYF
NA,few,TRBJ2-2,TRBV12-3/TRBV12-4,TGTGCCAGCAGTCCAGGGGCCATAGGGGGCGGGGAGCTGTTTTTT,CASSPGAIGGGELFF
TRBD1,NA,TRBJ1-2,TRBV4-1,TGCGCCAGCAGCCAAGATTGGGGACAGAGAAACTATGGCTACACCTTC,CASSQDWGQRNYGYTF
TRBD2,NA,TRBJ2-2,TRBV20-1,TGCAGTGCTGGCAAGCGGGAGGACACCGGGGAGCTGTTTTTT,CSAGKREDTGELFF
NA,NA,TRBJ2-7,TRBV3-1,TGTGCCAGCAGCCAATCGGGGACACTTTCCTACGAGCAGTACTTC,CASSQSGTLSYEQYF
TRBD1,once,TRBJ2-1,TRBV4-3,TGCGCCAGCAGCCAGTCCGGGACAGGGAATGATGAGCAGTTCTTC,CASSQSGTGNDEQFF
NA,NA,TRBJ2-1,TRBV29-1,TGCAGCGTTCGGATCGGTGAGCAGTTCTTC,CSVRIGEQFF
NA,few,TRBJ1-2,TRBV5-1,TGCGCCAGCAGCTCCCTCCCGGGCGACTATGGCTACACCTTC,CASSSLPGDYGYTF
TRBD2,NA,TRBJ2-5,TRBV4-2,TGTGCCAGCAGCCAAGACAAAGGGACTAGCGGCAAAGAGACCCAGTACTTC,CASSQDKGTSGKETQYF
TRBD2,NA,TRBJ2-3,TRBV12-3/TRBV12-4,TGTGCCAGCAGTTTCGGACTAGCGTCGGGTACAGATACGCAGTATTTT,CASSFGLASGTDTQYF
TRBD1,NA,TRBJ1-2,TRBV6-1,TGTGCCAGCCGTCGTGACAGGGACGATGGCTACACCTTC,CASRRDRDDGYTF
NA,few,TRBJ1-4,TRBV10-3,TGTGCCATCAGTGAGTCTGGCAGAGATAATGAAAAACTGTTTTTT,CAISESGRDNEKLFF
NA,few,TRBJ2-7,TRBV12-3/TRBV12-4,TGTGCCAGCAGTTTAGTTGCCAGTACCTACGAGCAGTACTTC,CASSLVASTYEQYF
TRBD2,NA,TRBJ2-1,TRBV10-3,TGTGCCATCAGTGAGGACTCCCCCATGGCGGGAGGATTTTCCTACAATGAGCAGTTCTTC,CAISEDSPMAGGFSYNEQFF
TRBD2,few,TRBJ2-2,TRBV7-9,TGTGCCAGCAGCTTAATTAGCGGGGGCCGACCCGGGGAGCTGTTTTTT,CASSLISGGRPGELFF
TRBD2,NA,TRBJ2-1,TRBV6-5,TGTGCCAGCAGTAAGACTAGCGGGGCCTCCTACAATGAGCAGTTCTTC,CASSKTSGASYNEQFF
TRBD2,few,TRBJ2-1,TRBV28,TGTGCCAGCAGTAGACCGGGGACTAGCCACAATGAGCAGTTCTTC,CASSRPGTSHNEQFF
NA,NA,TRBJ1-2,TRBV12-3/TRBV12-4,TGTGCCAGCACCCTGGGGACCTATGGCTACACCTTC,CASTLGTYGYTF
NA,NA,TRBJ1-5,TRBV27,TGTGCCAGCAGCAGGGACGGACTAAGTCAGCCCCAGCATTTT,CASSRDGLSQPQHF
NA,few,TRBJ2-7,TRBV28,TGTGCCAGCAGTTTCGGCCCAGTCGAGCAGTACTTC,CASSFGPVEQYF
NA,many,TRBJ2-1,TRBV18,TGTGCCAGCTCACCGATGGGTCTTGAGCAGTTCTTC,CASSPMGLEQFF
NA,NA,TRBJ1-2,TRBV12-3/TRBV12-4,TGTTCCAGCAGTTTCGGGGAAAGGAACTATGGCTACACCTTC,CSSSFGERNYGYTF
TRBD1,few,TRBJ2-3,TRBV20-1,TGCAGTGCTAGCAAGACAGGGACAACAGATACGCAGTATTTT,CSASKTGTTDTQYF
TRBD2,NA,TRBJ2-3,TRBV24-1,TGTGCCACCAGTGATTTGGGGGAGGGAAAAGATACGCAGTATTTT,CATSDLGEGKDTQYF
NA,NA,TRBJ2-5,TRBV2,TGTGCCAGCAGTGGCCGGGACACACAAGAGACCCAGTACTTC,CASSGRDTQETQYF
NA,NA,TRBJ2-7,TRBV29-1,TGCAGCGTTGCCGATAGCGACAGCTCCTACAAGCAGTACTTC,CSVADSDSSYKQYF
TRBD1,many,TRBJ1-1,TRBV12-3/TRBV12-4,TGTGCCAGCAGCTGGACAGGGGGCGACACTGAAGCTTTCTTT,CASSWTGGDTEAFF